These 10 T cell receptor beta chains were all obtained from the same sample, sequenced in a study of T-cell memory formation after mild COVID-19. TCRdb independently ran MiXCR on the 5' RACE reads; one entry per CDR3 protein. The data show 410,000 or so distinct CDR3 sequences, with about a quarter seen just once and over 10% held by the top ten. The sequenced sample was PBMCs or a T cell subset sorted from them (not recorded which). These receptors originate from an adult woman who had mild COVID-19 (a few samples of this study predate the infection). Cell type and time point are not known.

V usage is TRBV7-2 and J usage is TRBJ1-2; the D is unclear. This CDR3 has 15 amino acids. Germline V gives CDR1 SGHTA, CDR2 FQGNSA. V dropped 2 bases and J dropped 0 bases, with 10 bases sitting between them. Here the CDR3 DNA reads TGTGCCAGCAGCTTAATGGACGGAGCTAACTATGGCTACACCTTC. Residues: CASSLMDGANYGYTF.

The sample holds a few counts of this clonotype. The chain recombines TRBV12-3 or TRBV12-4 with TRBJ1-6; tentatively, D is TRBD1 (6 bases). V was shortened by 7 bases and J by 7 bases, with 14 bases between the two germline ends. The length of the CDR3 is 14 residues. CDR3 amino acids: CASKPDSRNSPLHF. The CDR3 DNA follows: TGTGCCAGCAAACCGGACAGCAGAAATTCACCCCTCCACTTT.

Ten or more counts support this clonotype. The genes are TRBV11-2 and TRBJ2-1; 9 bases fit TRBD2. CDR3 length: 18 amino acids. Germline V gene sequence: CDR1 SGHAT, CDR2 FQNNGV. J lost 4 bases, V lost 0 bases, and 10 bases had no gene match. CDR3 nucleotide sequence: TGTGCCAGCAGCTTAGATCCCCCGACTAGCGGACCTTACAATGAGCAGTTCTTC. Amino acids: CASSLDPPTSGPYNEQFF.

In its sample, this clonotype was seen many times. The chain employs TRBV12-3 or TRBV12-4 and TRBJ1-2, with D uncertain. Deletions cut 1 base from V and 3 bases from J, with 9 bases between. The CDR3 totals 14 residues. The DNA of the CDR3 is TGTGCCAGCAGTTTAGGGGGATGGTACTATGGCTACACCTTC. This sequence encodes CASSLGGWYYGYTF.

The chain is built from TRBV7-2 and TRBJ2-2, with D unresolved. The CDR3 runs to 16 residues. CDR1 is SGHTA, CDR2 FQGNSA, per germline. V shed 2 bases and J shed 3 bases, with 13 bases lying between them. The CDR3 protein is CASSLYGLKDTGELFF. In nucleotides, the CDR3 is TGTGCCAGCAGCTTATACGGCCTAAAGGACACCGGGGAGCTGTTTTTT.

This clonotype was observed a handful of times. The rearrangement links TRBV10-3 to TRBJ2-7; D remains unclear. With 6 bases removed from V and 2 bases from J, the gap between germline ends came to 14 bases. Germline V gives CDR1 ENHRY, CDR2 SYGVKD. This CDR3 spans 14 amino acids. CDR3: CAISQKATAYEQYF. In DNA, the CDR3 is TGTGCCATCAGCCAGAAAGCCACAGCCTACGAGCAGTACTTC.

The chain combines TRBV7-2 with TRBJ2-2, with D tentatively TRBD2 (5 bases). In germline, CDR1 is SGHTA, CDR2 FQGNSA. V was trimmed by 3 bases and J by 1 base, leaving 9 bases between them. The CDR3 covers 15 residues. The CDR3: CASSFGGQNTGELFF. The CDR3 DNA reads as TGTGCCAGCAGCTTCGGCGGGCAGAACACCGGGGAGCTGTTTTTT.

The CDR3: CSGSGQSEAFF. The CDR3 DNA follows: TGCAGTGGGAGTGGGCAGTCTGAAGCTTTCTTT. This sequence joins TRBV20-1 and TRBJ1-1; D remains ambiguous. V gave up 7 bases and J gave up 6 bases, with 12 bases separating them. Germline V gives CDR1 DFQATT, CDR2 SNEGSKA (reference sequence). The CDR3 covers 11 residues.

The V and J genes are TRBV18 and TRBJ2-7; 9 positions agree with TRBD1. The CDR3 covers 16 residues. Trimming cost V 3 bases and J 3 bases; bases outside gene matches: 9. CDR1 is KGHSH, CDR2 LQKENI, per germline. DNA for the CDR3: TGTGCCAGCTCACCTCTCTCCGGGACAGGGCTCTACGAGCAGTACTTC. Translation gives CASSPLSGTGLYEQYF.

The gene calls are TRBV3-1 and TRBJ2-5, with 12 bases matching TRBD2. The CDR3 is made up of 15 amino acids. CDR1 is LGHDT, CDR2 YNNKEL, per germline (reference sequence). After removal of 8 bases from V and 3 bases from J, the junction contained 7 bases not matched to a gene. The CDR3 protein is CASRVGLAGKETQYF. The DNA for the CDR3 is TGTGCCAGCCGGGTCGGACTAGCGGGAAAAGAGACCCAGTACTTC.